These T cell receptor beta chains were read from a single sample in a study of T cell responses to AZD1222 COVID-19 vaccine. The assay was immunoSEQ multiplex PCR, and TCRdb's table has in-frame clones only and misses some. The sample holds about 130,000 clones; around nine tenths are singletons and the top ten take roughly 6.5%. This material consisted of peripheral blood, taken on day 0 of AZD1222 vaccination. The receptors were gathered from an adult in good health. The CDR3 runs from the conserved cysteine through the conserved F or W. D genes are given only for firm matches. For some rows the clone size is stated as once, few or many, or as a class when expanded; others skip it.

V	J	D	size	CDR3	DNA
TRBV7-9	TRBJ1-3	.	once	CASRPDRNSGNTIYF	TGTGCCAGCAGACCCGACAGAAACTCTGGAAACACCATATATTTT
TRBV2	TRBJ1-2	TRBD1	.	CANGQGDYGYTF	TGTGCCAACGGACAGGGGGACTATGGCTACACCTTC
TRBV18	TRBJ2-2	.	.	CASSPAGHDTGELFF	TGTGCCAGCTCACCGGCGGGACACGACACCGGGGAGCTGTTTTTT
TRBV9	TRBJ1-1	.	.	CASSPTLGGTEAFF	TGTGCCAGCAGCCCTACCCTGGGTGGCACTGAAGCTTTCTTT
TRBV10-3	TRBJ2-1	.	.	CASRASGAQDEQFF	TGTGCCTCCCGGGCCTCGGGGGCCCAAGATGAGCAGTTCTTC
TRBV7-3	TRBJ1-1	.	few	CASSSEGNTEAFF	TGTGCCAGCAGCTCGGAGGGAAACACTGAAGCTTTCTTT
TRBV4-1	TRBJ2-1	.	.	CASSQEGGWNEQFF	TGCGCCAGCAGCCAAGAGGGCGGCTGGAATGAGCAGTTCTTC
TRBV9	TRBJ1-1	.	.	CASSQLQGLNTEAFF	TGTGCCAGCAGCCAACTCCAGGGCCTGAACACTGAAGCTTTCTTT
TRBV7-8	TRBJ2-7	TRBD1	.	CASSLAFAGQGFREQYF	TGTGCCAGCAGCTTAGCGTTTGCGGGACAGGGGTTCCGCGAGCAGTACTTC
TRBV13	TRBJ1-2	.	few	CASSSQSQNYGYTF	TGTGCCAGCAGCTCTCAGAGTCAGAACTATGGCTACACCTTC
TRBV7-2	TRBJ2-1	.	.	CASSSPIIGGSGNEQFF	TGTGCCAGCAGCTCCCCAATTATCGGGGGATCGGGCAATGAGCAGTTCTTC
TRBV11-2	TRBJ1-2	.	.	CASSPGLNYGYTF	TGTGCCAGCAGCCCGGGGCTTAACTATGGCTACACCTTC
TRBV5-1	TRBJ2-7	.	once	CASSKREDSYEQYF	TGCGCCAGCAGTAAAAGGGAAGACTCCTACGAGCAGTACTTC
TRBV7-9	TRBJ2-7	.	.	CASSLGPREQYF	TGTGCCAGCAGTTTAGGACCAAGGGAGCAGTACTTC
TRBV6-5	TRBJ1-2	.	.	CASSLIGTGYGYTF	TGTGCCAGCAGTTTGATAGGGACGGGATATGGCTACACCTTC
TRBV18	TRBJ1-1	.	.	CASSPPGRGGMNTEAFF	TGTGCCAGCTCACCACCGGGAAGGGGAGGAATGAACACTGAAGCTTTCTTT
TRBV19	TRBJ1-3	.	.	CASTPRLNSGNTIYF	TGTGCCAGTACCCCTCGGTTGAACTCTGGAAACACCATATATTTT
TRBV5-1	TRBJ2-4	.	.	CASSLGGGVDKNIQYF	TGCGCCAGCAGCTTGGGTGGAGGGGTGGACAAAAACATTCAGTACTTC
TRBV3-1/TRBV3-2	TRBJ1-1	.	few	CASSQGKGFVKRSEAFF	TGTGCCAGCAGCCAAGGGAAGGGTTTCGTGAAGAGATCCGAAGCTTTCTTT
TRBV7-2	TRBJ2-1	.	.	CASSAGSPQYNEQFF	TGTGCCAGCAGCGCGGGCTCGCCGCAATACAATGAGCAGTTCTTC
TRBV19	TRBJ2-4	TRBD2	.	CASSIGGGPQDIQYF	TGTGCCAGTAGTATAGGCGGGGGGCCCCAGGACATTCAGTACTTC
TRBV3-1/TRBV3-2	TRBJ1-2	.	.	CASSLGRNYGYTF	TGTGCCAGCAGCCTCGGACGCAACTATGGCTACACCTTC
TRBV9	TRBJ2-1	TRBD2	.	CASSVEGTSGDNEQFF	TGTGCCAGCAGCGTAGAGGGGACTAGCGGGGACAATGAGCAGTTCTTC
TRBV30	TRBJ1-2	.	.	CAWTRDTANYGYTF	TGTGCCTGGACCCGGGACACAGCTAACTATGGCTACACCTTC
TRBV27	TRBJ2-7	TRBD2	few	CASRLTSGGSYEQYF	TGTGCCAGCAGACTTACTAGCGGGGGCAGCTACGAGCAGTACTTC
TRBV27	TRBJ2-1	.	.	CASSPKGPSYNEQFF	TGTGCCAGCAGTCCAAAGGGTCCGTCTTACAATGAGCAGTTCTTC
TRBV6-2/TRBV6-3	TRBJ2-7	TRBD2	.	CASSYRTSGVYEQYF	TGTGCCAGCAGTTATCGGACTAGCGGCGTATACGAGCAGTACTTC
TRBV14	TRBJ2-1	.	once	CASSEAGSGNEQFF	TGTGCCAGCAGCGAGGCAGGGAGTGGGAATGAGCAGTTCTTC
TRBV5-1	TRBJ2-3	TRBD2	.	CASSLGLAGGLTDTQYF	TGCGCCAGCAGCTTGGGGCTAGCGGGGGGCCTTACAGATACGCAGTATTTT
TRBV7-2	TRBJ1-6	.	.	CASSPGYGSPLHF	TGTGCCAGCAGCCCCGGCTATGGTTCACCCCTCCACTTT
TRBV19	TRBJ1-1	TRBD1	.	CASSTDRGNTEAFF	TGTGCCAGTAGTACCGACAGGGGGAACACTGAAGCTTTCTTT
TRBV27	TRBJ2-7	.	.	CASSLGPTYEQYF	TGTGCCAGCAGTCTCGGACCGACTTACGAGCAGTACTTC
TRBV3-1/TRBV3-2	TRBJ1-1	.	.	CASSHGSRIEAFF	TGTGCCAGCAGCCATGGGAGTCGGATCGAAGCTTTCTTT
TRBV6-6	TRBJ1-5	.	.	CASSPGGHAGYSNQPQHF	TGTGCCAGCAGTCCAGGTGGGCACGCAGGGTATAGCAATCAGCCCCAGCATTTT
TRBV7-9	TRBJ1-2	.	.	CASSLTGHGYTF	TGTGCCAGCAGCTTGACAGGCCATGGCTACACCTTC
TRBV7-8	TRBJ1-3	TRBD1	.	CASSVPGQGAWAGNTIYF	TGTGCCAGCAGCGTACCGGGACAGGGGGCTTGGGCTGGAAACACCATATATTTT
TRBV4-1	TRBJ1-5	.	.	CASSQGSGRASQPQHF	TGCGCCAGCAGCCAAGGATCGGGCAGGGCGAGCCAGCCCCAGCATTTT
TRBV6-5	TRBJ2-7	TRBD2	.	CASMRGLAPSYEQYF	TGTGCCAGCATGAGGGGACTAGCGCCCTCCTACGAGCAGTACTTC
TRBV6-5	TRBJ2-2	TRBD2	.	CASSQLARNTGELFF	TGTGCCAGCAGTCAACTAGCGAGGAACACCGGGGAGCTGTTTTTT
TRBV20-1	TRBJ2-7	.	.	CSARGSEKQYF	TGCAGTGCTAGAGGTAGCGAGAAGCAGTACTTC
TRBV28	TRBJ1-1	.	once	CASSLGTLIRNTEAFF	TGTGCCAGCAGTTTGGGGACTCTCATAAGGAACACTGAAGCTTTCTTT
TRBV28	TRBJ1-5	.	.	CASSLMGNNQPQHF	TGTGCCAGCAGTTTAATGGGGAACAATCAGCCCCAGCATTTT
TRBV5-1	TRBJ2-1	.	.	CASSLSYDRWNEQFF	TGCGCCAGCAGCTTGTCTTATGACAGGTGGAATGAGCAGTTCTTC
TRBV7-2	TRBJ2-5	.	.	CASSLGRETQYF	TGTGCCAGCAGCTTAGGCCGGGAGACCCAGTACTTC
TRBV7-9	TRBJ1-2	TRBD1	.	CASRPSDREGGYTF	TGTGCCAGCAGACCGTCGGACAGGGAAGGCGGCTACACCTTC
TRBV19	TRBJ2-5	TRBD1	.	CASSIRGRDRQETQYF	TGTGCCAGTAGTATAAGGGGACGGGACAGACAAGAGACCCAGTACTTC
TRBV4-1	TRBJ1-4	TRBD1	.	CASSQDLGTVEKLFF	TGCGCCAGCAGCCAAGACCTCGGGACAGTCGAAAAACTGTTTTTT
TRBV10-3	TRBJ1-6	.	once	CAISESGAFTLHF	TGTGCCATCAGTGAGTCCGGCGCCTTTACCCTCCACTTT
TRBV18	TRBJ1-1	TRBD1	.	CASSPAGQTEAFF	TGTGCCAGCTCACCGGCGGGACAGACTGAAGCTTTCTTT
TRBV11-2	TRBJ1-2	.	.	CASSFPVYGYTF	TGTGCCAGCAGCTTCCCGGTCTATGGCTACACCTTC
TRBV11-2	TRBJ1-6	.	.	CASSLGPQAPLHF	TGTGCCAGCAGCTTAGGCCCTCAGGCACCCCTCCACTTT
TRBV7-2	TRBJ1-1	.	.	CASSDGPMNTEAFF	TGTGCCAGCAGCGACGGGCCGATGAACACTGAAGCTTTCTTT
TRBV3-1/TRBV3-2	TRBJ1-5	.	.	CASSQKRGSNQPQHF	TGTGCCAGCAGCCAAAAGAGAGGTAGCAATCAGCCCCAGCATTTT
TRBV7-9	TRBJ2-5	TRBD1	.	CASSASGTGGETQYF	TGTGCCAGCAGCGCCTCCGGGACAGGGGGAGAGACCCAGTACTTC